The present TCR beta chain was sequenced within a study of cytotoxic CD8 clonotypes in ibrutinib-treated CLL. Study-level information: The patients comprised about eleven relapsed/refractory and around 16 treatment-naive cases, 17 to 18 IGHV unmutated. The average sample held approximately 240,000 productive templates and 91,000 or so productive rearrangements.

A note on this clone: Its antigen is not identified.

Measured with immunoSEQ multiplex PCR; TCRdb has only the in-frame clones, and not every one. The sample includes roughly 300,000 clones, less than 85% seen only once; the top ten take roughly 6%. Study-level findings and limits: Baseline clonality was higher than in age-matched healthy donors and moved in step with circulating CD8+ T-cell counts. Sampling of sustained-remission and progressing patients occurred at differing times.

Germline V gives CDR1 KGHSH, CDR2 LQKENI. V lost 0 bases to trimming and J lost 0 bases; unmatched junction nucleotides: 4. CDR3 length: 17 residues. The origin of this receptor is a human donor with chronic lymphocytic leukemia. The sample here was PBMCs, taken at disease progression, from a patient treated with ibrutinib. The J gene is TRBJ2-1, the V gene TRBV18, with 8 nucleotides matching TRBD2. CDR3: CASSPPGLADSYNEQFF. The DNA for the CDR3 is TGTGCCAGCTCACCACCCGGACTAGCCGACTCCTACAATGAGCAGTTCTTC.